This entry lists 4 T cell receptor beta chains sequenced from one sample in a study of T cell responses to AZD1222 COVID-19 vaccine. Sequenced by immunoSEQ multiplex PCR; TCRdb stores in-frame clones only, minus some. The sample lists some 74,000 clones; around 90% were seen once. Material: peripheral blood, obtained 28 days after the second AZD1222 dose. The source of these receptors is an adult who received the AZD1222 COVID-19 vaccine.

CDR3 region: CASSPARSNTQYF. The CDR3 region has the DNA TGTGCCAGCAGCCCCGCGCGCTCAAATACGCAGTATTTT. The rearrangement links TRBV7-3 to TRBJ2-3; D uncertain. Trimming removed 5 bases at V and 7 bases at J, with 13 bases between. Germline CDR1 is SGHTA and CDR2 is FQGTGA. The CDR3 sequence is 13 residues long.

The CDR3: CASMEGQGIGYTF. The CDR3 DNA follows: TGTGCCAGCATGGAGGGACAGGGGATCGGCTACACCTTC. The chain links TRBV6-5 to TRBJ1-2; 10 nucleotides align to TRBD1. Germline V gene data show CDR1 as MNHEY and CDR2 as SVGAGI. This CDR3 is 13 amino acids long. Losses at the gene ends were 7 bases for V and 8 bases for J; bases not matched to a gene: 7.

The chain's CDR3 is CASSKRTSGAPYEQYF. The CDR3 coding sequence is TGCGCCAGCAGCAAACGGACTAGCGGGGCCCCCTACGAGCAGTACTTC. The V and J genes are TRBV5-1 and TRBJ2-7, with 12 positions matching TRBD2. The V and J ends lost 4 bases and 2 bases, in that order; junction bases with no gene match: 7. Germline lookup yields CDR1 SGHRS and CDR2 YFSETQ. The CDR3 runs to 16 residues.

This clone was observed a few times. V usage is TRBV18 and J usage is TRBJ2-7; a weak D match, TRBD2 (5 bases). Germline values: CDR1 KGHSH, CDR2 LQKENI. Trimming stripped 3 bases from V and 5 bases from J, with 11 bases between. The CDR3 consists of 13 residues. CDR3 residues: CASSPPTRNEQYF. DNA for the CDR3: TGTGCCAGCTCACCGCCAACTAGAAACGAGCAGTACTTC.